The 19 T cell receptor beta chains below all came from one sample that was sequenced in a study of regulatory T cells in long-lasting Graves disease. Arm-PCR of CDR3 regions and iRepertoire HTBI primers were used to build TCR beta libraries. MiXCR, run by TCRdb on the multiplex PCR reads, gives a single entry per CDR3 protein. The sample holds some 410,000 distinct CDR3 sequences, roughly 15% seen once. Stated time point: newly diagnosed GD, antithyroid drugs for less than 3 months. The TCR library was made from RNA extracted from PBMCs. These same records also appear under a second study, on T cells in Graves' hyperthyroidism and ophthalmopathy.

Sample: peripheral blood mononuclear cells (PBMCs), taken at new diagnosis, from a patient treated with antithyroid drugs. The receptors were gathered from a woman in her twenties or thirties with Graves disease.

This chain uses TRBV10-3 with TRBJ2-5, with unresolved D. The germline CDR1 and CDR2 sequences are ENHRY and SYGVKD. V gave up 0 bases and J gave up 6 bases, with 2 bases separating them. The length of the CDR3 is 11 residues. Here the CDR3 reads CAISESKTQYF. The CDR3 region has the DNA TGTGCCATCAGTGAGTCGAAGACCCAGTACTTC.

This clonotype was observed many times. The rearrangement joins TRBV20-1 to TRBJ2-7; possible D gene TRBD1, 5 bases. V gave up 6 bases and J gave up 1 base, with 22 bases separating them. The CDR3 length is 16 residues. In germline, CDR1 is DFQATT, CDR2 SNEGSKA (reference sequence). The CDR3 DNA is TGCAGTGCGAAGACGTCCAGGGCGGAAAGTTCCTACGAGCAGTACTTC. Translating it yields CSAKTSRAESSYEQYF.

This clonotype appeared a few times. A much more abundant neighbour one base away suggests this may be a read error. The chain uses TRBV12-3 or TRBV12-4 and TRBJ2-1; TRBD2 agrees at 9 bases. After removal of 5 bases from V and 0 bases from J, the junction contained 11 bases not matched to a gene. There are 18 residues in the CDR3. The CDR3 reads CASSPGTGGRASYNEQFF. CDR3 nucleotides: TGTGCCAGCAGTCCCGGGACTGGCGGGAGGGCCTCCTACAATGAGCAGTTCTTC.

This clonotype appeared many times. Relative to the germline gene, one junction end is altered; a read error may explain this. The chain combines TRBV20-1 with TRBJ2-1; TRBD2 agrees at 10 bases. Germline V gene lookup returns CDR1 DFQATT and CDR2 SNEGSKA (reference sequence). The CDR3 consists of 11 residues. CDR3 DNA: TGCAGTGCTAGGGCACTAGCGGGGATACGTTTC. Amino acid sequence: CSARALAGIRF.

The sample holds many counts of this clonotype. V gene TRBV5-1 combines with J gene TRBJ2-1; 8 bases are shared with TRBD2. The V gene end was trimmed by 0 bases and the J gene end by 7 bases; junction bases not matched to a gene: 6. The CDR3 has 15 residues. Germline V lookup: CDR1 SGHRS, CDR2 YFSETQ. The CDR3 nucleotides are TGCGCCAGCAGCTTGGAGTGGCGGGAGGAGAATGAGCAGTTCTTC. This translates into CASSLEWREENEQFF.

This clonotype was seen at least ten times. The chain combines TRBV6-2 or TRBV6-3 with TRBJ2-7; 9 positions agree with TRBD2. CDR3 size: 15 residues. V was clipped by 7 bases and J by 0 bases; unmatched bases: 7. Per germline, CDR1 MNHEY and CDR2 SVGEGT. CDR3 region: CASNLAGRVSYEQYF. CDR3 coding DNA: TGTGCCAGCAACCTAGCGGGAAGAGTCTCCTACGAGCAGTACTTC.

This chain connects TRBV12-3 or TRBV12-4 to TRBJ2-7, with a tentative D call TRBD1 (7 bases). The CDR3 spans 15 residues. The V and J ends lost 0 bases and 3 bases respectively, with 12 bases between them. The CDR3 DNA follows: TGTGCCAGCAGTTTAGCGCCAGGGGGGTTCTACGAGCAGTACTTC. Translated: CASSLAPGGFYEQYF.

V and J are TRBV4-3 and TRBJ1-2, with TRBD1 as a possible D gene (5 bases). The germline CDR1 and CDR2 sequences are LGHNA and YSLEER. The CDR3 has 14 residues. V was pared by 4 bases and J by 4 bases, with 13 bases between. This chain's CDR3 is CASSLRDASYGYTF. For the CDR3, the DNA is TGCGCCAGCAGCCTACGGGACGCCAGCTATGGCTACACCTTC.

This clonotype was picked up many times. The chain couples TRBV28 to TRBJ1-5; a weak D match, TRBD1 (5 bases). This CDR3 is built from 16 residues. V lost 3 bases to trimming and J lost 3 bases, with 15 bases between them. The germline V gene encodes CDR1 MDHEN and CDR2 SYDVKM. CDR3 nucleotide sequence: TGTGCCAGCAGTTTTATAGCGACAGTTGACAATCAGCCCCAGCATTTT. This gives the protein CASSFIATVDNQPQHF.

In this sample, this clonotype turned up many times. The chain couples TRBV18 to TRBJ2-5, with D possibly TRBD2 on 7 matching bases. The CDR3 loop spans 15 amino acids. CDR1 is KGHSH and CDR2 is LQKENI in the germline V gene. V lost 3 bases and J 5 bases, leaving 16 bases between the germline ends. The CDR3, as DNA: TGTGCCAGCTCACCGCTTGGCGGGGGCCTGGAGACCCAGTACTTC. It encodes CASSPLGGGLETQYF. Filled out from reference TRBV18 and TRBJ2-5, the complete variable domain reads NAGVMQNPRHLVRRRGQEARLRCSPMKGHSHVYWYRQLPEEGLKFMVYLQKENIIDESGMPKERFSAEFPKEGPSILRIQQVVRGDSAAYFCASSPLGGGLETQYFGPGTRLLVL.

This clonotype was counted between two and nine times. The limits of the CDR3 on the DNA are not certain, so only TCRdb's listed CDR3 is given. The chain combines TRBV9 with TRBJ2-7; the tabulated D call, TRBD1, remains unverified against the DNA. Including both end residues, the CDR3 is 15 amino acids long. Germline V lookup: CDR1 SGDLS, CDR2 YYNGEE. The CDR3 sequence: CASSVASGISYERYF.

The chain employs TRBV10-3 and TRBJ1-5; 8 positions agree with TRBD1. Germline assignment: CDR1 ENHRY and CDR2 SYGVKD. The CDR3 has 13 residues. Trimming cost V 7 bases and J 6 bases; bases outside gene matches: 5. CDR3 protein: CAITGGLSQPQHF. In DNA, the CDR3 is TGTGCCATCACAGGGGGCCTAAGTCAGCCCCAGCATTTT.

Ten or more counts support this clonotype. The chain combines TRBV3-1 with TRBJ2-5; 9 bases are shared with TRBD1. The V gene end was trimmed by 6 bases and the J gene end by 3 bases; junction bases not matched to a gene: 5. This CDR3 is 14 amino acids long. Germline CDR1 reads LGHDT; CDR2 reads YNNKEL (reference sequence). The CDR3 loop reads CASRTGGKKETQYF. Here the CDR3 DNA reads TGTGCCAGCAGAACAGGGGGCAAGAAAGAGACCCAGTACTTC.

This clonotype turned up a few times. The V call is TRBV7-2, the J call TRBJ2-3; 10 nucleotides agree with TRBD2. Germline CDR1 and CDR2: SGHTA and FQGNSA. The CDR3 totals 15 residues. V gave up 4 bases and J gave up 7 bases; unmatched junction bases: 8. The CDR3 DNA follows: TGTGCCAGCAGCTCCGGACTAGCGGACTTGAATACGCAGTATTTT. As protein: CASSSGLADLNTQYF.

CDR3 bases: TGTGCCAGCACTAGCGGGGGGGTTCAGTACTTC. This codes for CASTSGGVQYF. This rearrangement joins TRBV12-3 or TRBV12-4 to TRBJ2-4; 12 nucleotides agree with TRBD2. The trim removed 7 bases at V and 11 bases at J, leaving 0 bases unmatched. This CDR3 comprises 11 residues.

This clonotype has a single count. A much larger clone differs by one base, so this may be a read error. The gene calls are TRBV28 and TRBJ1-4, with D perhaps matching TRBD1 (6 bases). CDR1 and CDR2 from the germline V gene are MDHEN and SYDVKM. The CDR3 contains 15 residues. CDR3: CASTLEDSGYERLFF. The CDR3 DNA follows: TGTGCCAGCACTTTGGAGGACAGCGGCTATGAAAGACTGTTTTTT.

In this sample, this clonotype turned up many times. The CDR3 DNA reads as TGTGCCAGCAGCCAAGGACTAGCGGGAGCGTTTGGCTCCTACGAGCAGTACTTC. Its translation: CASSQGLAGAFGSYEQYF. V usage is TRBV6-1 and J usage is TRBJ2-7, with 13 nucleotides matching TRBD2. CDR3 length: 18 residues. From germline, CDR1 is MNHNS and CDR2 SASEGT. Trimming took 6 bases from V and 0 from J; bases not matched to a gene: 11.

This clonotype was counted ten times or more. The chain is built from TRBV7-8 and TRBJ2-3; 7 positions match TRBD2. Losses at the gene ends were 5 bases for V and 4 bases for J; bases not matched to a gene: 6. The germline V gene has CDR1 SGHVS and CDR2 FQNEAQ. This CDR3 contains 14 residues. CDR3 region: CASSKLAFADTQYF. The CDR3 DNA is TGTGCCAGCAGCAAACTAGCGTTCGCAGATACGCAGTATTTT.

The sample holds many counts of this clonotype. This sequence joins TRBV10-3 and TRBJ2-5; D possibly uses TRBD1 or TRBD2 (5 bases each). V lost 4 bases to trimming and J lost 5 bases, with 23 bases between them. CDR1 is ENHRY and CDR2 is SYGVKD in the germline V gene. The CDR3 contains 17 residues. CDR3 amino acids: CAISGPYTGKGQETQYF. The CDR3 region has the DNA TGTGCCATCAGTGGTCCCTATACCGGGAAGGGGCAGGAGACCCAGTACTTC.